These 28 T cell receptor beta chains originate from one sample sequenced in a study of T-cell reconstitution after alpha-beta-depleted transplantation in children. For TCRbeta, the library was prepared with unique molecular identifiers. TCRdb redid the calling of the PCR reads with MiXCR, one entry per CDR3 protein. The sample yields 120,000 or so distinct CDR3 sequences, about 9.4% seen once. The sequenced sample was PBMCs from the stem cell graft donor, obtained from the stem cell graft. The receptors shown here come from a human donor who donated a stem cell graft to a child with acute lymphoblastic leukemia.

Written as DNA, the CDR3 is TGTGCCAGCAGTTACCAACAGCTTTCCTACGAGCAGTACTTC. Residues: CASSYQQLSYEQYF. The genes are TRBV6-2 or TRBV6-3 and TRBJ2-7; no clear D gene. Between the trimmed V and J ends, which lost 2 bases and 1 base, there was a span of 9 bases. Germline V CDR1 and CDR2: MNHEY, SVGEGT. The CDR3 runs to 14 residues.

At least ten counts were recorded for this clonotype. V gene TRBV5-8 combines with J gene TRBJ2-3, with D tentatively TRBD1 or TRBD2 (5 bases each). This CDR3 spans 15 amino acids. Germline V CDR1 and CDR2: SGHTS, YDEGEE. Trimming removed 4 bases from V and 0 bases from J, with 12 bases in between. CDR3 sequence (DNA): TGTGCCAGCAGCATTCGGGACCCTAGCACAGATACGCAGTATTTT. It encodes CASSIRDPSTDTQYF.

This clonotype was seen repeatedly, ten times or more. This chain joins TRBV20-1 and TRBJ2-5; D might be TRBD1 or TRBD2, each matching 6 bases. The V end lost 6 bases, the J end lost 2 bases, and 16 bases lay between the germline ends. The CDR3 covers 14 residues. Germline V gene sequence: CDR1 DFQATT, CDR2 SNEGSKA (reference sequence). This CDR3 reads CSAWGAPGQETQYF. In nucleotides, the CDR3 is TGCAGTGCCTGGGGGGCGCCGGGGCAAGAGACCCAGTACTTC.

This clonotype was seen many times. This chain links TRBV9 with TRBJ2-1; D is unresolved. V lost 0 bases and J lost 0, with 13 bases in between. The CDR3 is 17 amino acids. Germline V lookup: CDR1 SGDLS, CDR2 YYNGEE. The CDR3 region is CASSVVWGVSSYNEQFF. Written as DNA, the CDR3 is TGTGCCAGCAGCGTAGTTTGGGGTGTAAGCTCCTACAATGAGCAGTTCTTC.

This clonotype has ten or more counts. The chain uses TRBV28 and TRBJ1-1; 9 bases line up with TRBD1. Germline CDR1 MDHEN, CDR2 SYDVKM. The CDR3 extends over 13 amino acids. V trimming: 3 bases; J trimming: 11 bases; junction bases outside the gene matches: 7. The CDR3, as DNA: TGTGCCAGCAGTTTCGGACAGGGGAAGATGGCTTTCTTT. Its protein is CASSFGQGKMAFF.

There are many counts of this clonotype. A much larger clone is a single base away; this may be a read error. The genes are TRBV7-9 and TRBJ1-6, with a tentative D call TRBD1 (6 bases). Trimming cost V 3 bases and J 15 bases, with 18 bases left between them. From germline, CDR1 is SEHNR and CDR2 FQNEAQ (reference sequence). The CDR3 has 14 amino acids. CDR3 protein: CASSFRTEDSGLHF. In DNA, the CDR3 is TGTGCCAGCAGCTTCCGGACAGAGGACTCGGGCCTCCACTTT. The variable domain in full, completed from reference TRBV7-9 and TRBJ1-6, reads DTGVSQNPRHKITKRGQNVTFRCDPISEHNRLYWYRQTLGQGPEFLTYFQNEAQLEKSRLLSDRFSAERPKGSFSTLEIQRTEQGDSAMYLCASSFRTEDSGLHFGNGTRLTVT.

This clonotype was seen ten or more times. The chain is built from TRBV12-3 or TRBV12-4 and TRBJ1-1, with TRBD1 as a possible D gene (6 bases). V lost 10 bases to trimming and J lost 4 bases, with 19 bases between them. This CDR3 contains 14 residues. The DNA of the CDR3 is TGTGCCACCTCTGGGGGCAACATCCTCACTGAAGCTTTCTTT. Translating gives CATSGGNILTEAFF.

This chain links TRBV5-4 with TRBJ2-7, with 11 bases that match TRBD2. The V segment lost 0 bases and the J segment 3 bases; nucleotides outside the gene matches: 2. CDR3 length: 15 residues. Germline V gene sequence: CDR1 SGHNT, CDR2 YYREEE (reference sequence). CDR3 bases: TGTGCCAGCAGCTTGGAACTAGCGGGAGTCTACGAGCAGTACTTC. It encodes CASSLELAGVYEQYF.

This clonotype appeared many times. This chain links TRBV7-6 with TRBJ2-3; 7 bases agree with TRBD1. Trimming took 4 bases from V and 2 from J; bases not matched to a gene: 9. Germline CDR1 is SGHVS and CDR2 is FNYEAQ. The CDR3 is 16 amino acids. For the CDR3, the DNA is TGTGCCAGCAGCTCCGACTTCGACAGGGCCACAGATACGCAGTATTTT. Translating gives CASSSDFDRATDTQYF. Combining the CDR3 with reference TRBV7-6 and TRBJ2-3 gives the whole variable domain GAGVSQSPRYKVTKRGQDVALRCDPISGHVSLYWYRQALGQGPEFLTYFNYEAQQDKSGLPNDRFSAERPEGSISTLTIQRTEQRDSAMYRCASSSDFDRATDTQYFGPGTRLTVL.

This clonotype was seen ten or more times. The chain's CDR3 is CASAGTVNTGELFF. CDR3 sequence (DNA): TGCGCCAGCGCGGGGACAGTGAACACCGGGGAGCTGTTTTTT. The chain has TRBV5-1 and TRBJ2-2; tentatively, D is TRBD1 (7 bases). V lost 7 bases to trimming and J lost 1 base, with 11 bases between them. This CDR3 is 14 amino acids long. Germline CDR1 is SGHRS and CDR2 is YFSETQ.

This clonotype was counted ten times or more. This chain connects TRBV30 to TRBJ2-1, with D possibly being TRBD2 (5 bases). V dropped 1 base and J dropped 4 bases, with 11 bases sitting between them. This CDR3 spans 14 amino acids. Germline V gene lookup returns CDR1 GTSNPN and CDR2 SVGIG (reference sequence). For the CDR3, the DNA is TGTGCCTGGAGTGGGGGAGACCAGTACAATGAGCAGTTCTTC. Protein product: CAWSGGDQYNEQFF. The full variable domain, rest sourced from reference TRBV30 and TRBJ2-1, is SQTIHQWPATLVQPVGSPLSLECTVEGTSNPNLYWYRQAAGRGLQLLFYSVGIGQISSEVPQNLSASRPQDRQFILSSKKLLLSDSGFYLCAWSGGDQYNEQFFGPGTRLTVL.

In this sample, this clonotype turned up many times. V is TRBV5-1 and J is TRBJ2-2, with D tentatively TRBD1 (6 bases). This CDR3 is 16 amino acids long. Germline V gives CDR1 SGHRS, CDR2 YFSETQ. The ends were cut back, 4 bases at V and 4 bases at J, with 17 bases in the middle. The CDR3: CASSPKTGNPTGELFF. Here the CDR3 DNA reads TGCGCCAGCAGCCCAAAAACAGGGAACCCCACCGGGGAGCTGTTTTTT.

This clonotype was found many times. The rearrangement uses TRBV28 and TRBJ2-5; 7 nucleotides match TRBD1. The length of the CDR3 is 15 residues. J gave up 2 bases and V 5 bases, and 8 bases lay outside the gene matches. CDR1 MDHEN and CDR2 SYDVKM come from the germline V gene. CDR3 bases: TGTGCCAGCAGTGCGGACAGGTACTCTCAAGAGACCCAGTACTTC. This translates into CASSADRYSQETQYF.

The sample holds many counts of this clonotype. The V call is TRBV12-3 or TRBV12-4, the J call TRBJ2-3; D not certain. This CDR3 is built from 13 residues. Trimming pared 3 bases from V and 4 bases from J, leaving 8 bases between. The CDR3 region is CASSFGDPDTQYF. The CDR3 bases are TGTGCCAGCAGTTTTGGGGATCCAGATACGCAGTATTTT.

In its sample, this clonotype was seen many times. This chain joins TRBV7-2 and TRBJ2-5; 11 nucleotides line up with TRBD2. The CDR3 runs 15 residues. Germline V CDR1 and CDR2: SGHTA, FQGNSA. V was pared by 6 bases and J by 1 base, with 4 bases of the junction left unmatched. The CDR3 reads CASRLAGVSQETQYF. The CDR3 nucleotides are TGTGCCAGCAGACTAGCGGGGGTCTCCCAAGAGACCCAGTACTTC.

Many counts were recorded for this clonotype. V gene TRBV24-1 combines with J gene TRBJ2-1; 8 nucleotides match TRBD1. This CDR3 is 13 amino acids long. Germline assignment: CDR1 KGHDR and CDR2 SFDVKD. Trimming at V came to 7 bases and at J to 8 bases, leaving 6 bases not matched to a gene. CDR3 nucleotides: TGTGCCACCAGAGGACAGGGTCACGATGAGCAGTTCTTC. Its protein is CATRGQGHDEQFF.

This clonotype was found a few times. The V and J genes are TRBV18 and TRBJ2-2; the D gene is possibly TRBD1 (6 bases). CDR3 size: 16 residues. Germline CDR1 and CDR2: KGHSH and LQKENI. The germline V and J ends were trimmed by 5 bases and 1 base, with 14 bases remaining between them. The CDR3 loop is CASSGPGQKNTGELFF. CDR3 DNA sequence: TGTGCCAGCTCAGGTCCGGGACAAAAGAACACCGGGGAGCTGTTTTTT. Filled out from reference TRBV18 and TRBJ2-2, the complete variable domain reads NAGVMQNPRHLVRRRGQEARLRCSPMKGHSHVYWYRQLPEEGLKFMVYLQKENIIDESGMPKERFSAEFPKEGPSILRIQQVVRGDSAAYFCASSGPGQKNTGELFFGEGSRLTVL.

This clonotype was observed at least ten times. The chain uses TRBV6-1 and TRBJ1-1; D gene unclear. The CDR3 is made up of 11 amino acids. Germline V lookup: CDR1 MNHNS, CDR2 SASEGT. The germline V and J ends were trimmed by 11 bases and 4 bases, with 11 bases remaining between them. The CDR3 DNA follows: TGTGCCGGGAGGGCGGGCACTGAAGCTTTCTTT. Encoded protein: CAGRAGTEAFF.

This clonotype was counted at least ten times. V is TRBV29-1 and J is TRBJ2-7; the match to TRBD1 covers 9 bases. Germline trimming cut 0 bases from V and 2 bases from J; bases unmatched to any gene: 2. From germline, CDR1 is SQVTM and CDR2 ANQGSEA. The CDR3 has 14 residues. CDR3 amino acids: CSVEDDRGAYEQYF. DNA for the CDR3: TGCAGCGTTGAAGACGACAGGGGGGCCTACGAGCAGTACTTC.

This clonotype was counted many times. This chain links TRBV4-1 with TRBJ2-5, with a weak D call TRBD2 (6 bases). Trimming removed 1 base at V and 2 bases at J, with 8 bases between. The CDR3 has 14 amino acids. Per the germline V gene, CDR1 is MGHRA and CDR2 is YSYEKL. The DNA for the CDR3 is TGCGCCAGCAGCCAAGTTGGGGGGCAAGAGACCCAGTACTTC. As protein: CASSQVGGQETQYF.

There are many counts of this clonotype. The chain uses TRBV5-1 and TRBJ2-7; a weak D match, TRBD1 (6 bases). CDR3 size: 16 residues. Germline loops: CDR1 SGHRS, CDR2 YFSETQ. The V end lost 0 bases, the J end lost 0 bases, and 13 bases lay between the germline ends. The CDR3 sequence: CASSLAPSGASYEQYF. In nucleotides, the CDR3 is TGCGCCAGCAGCTTGGCACCTTCAGGGGCCTCCTACGAGCAGTACTTC.

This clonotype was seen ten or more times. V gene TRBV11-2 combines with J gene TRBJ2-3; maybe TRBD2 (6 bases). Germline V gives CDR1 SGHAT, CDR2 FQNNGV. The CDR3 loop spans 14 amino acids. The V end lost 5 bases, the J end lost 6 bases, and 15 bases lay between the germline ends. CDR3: CASSAGTPRDTQYF. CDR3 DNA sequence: TGTGCCAGCAGCGCCGGGACTCCCAGGGATACGCAGTATTTT.

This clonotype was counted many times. In DNA, the CDR3 is TGTGCCAGCAGTGACATCGTGACTAGGGCCCGCTACGAGCAGTACTTC. Protein sequence: CASSDIVTRARYEQYF. V is TRBV2 and J is TRBJ2-7; D is possibly TRBD2 (6 bases). The length of the CDR3 is 16 residues. Trimming took off 3 bases at V and 3 bases at J, with 18 bases between the two ends. Germline loops: CDR1 SNHLY, CDR2 FYNNEI.

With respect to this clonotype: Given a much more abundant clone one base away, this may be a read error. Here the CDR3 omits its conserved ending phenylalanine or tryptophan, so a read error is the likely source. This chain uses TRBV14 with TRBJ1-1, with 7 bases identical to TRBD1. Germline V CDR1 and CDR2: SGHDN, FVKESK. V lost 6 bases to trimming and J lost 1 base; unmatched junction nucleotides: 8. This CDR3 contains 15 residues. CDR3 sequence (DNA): TGTGCCAGCAGTCCTCAGGGACAGCCGAACACTGAAGCTTTCTTG. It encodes CASSPQGQPNTEAFL.

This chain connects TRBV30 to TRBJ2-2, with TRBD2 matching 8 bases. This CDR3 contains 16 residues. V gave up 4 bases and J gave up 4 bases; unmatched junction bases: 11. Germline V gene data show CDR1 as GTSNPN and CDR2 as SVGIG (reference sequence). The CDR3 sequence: CAWTGGGFVTTGELFF. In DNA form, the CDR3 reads TGTGCCTGGACCGGGGGGGGATTCGTAACCACCGGGGAGCTGTTTTTT.

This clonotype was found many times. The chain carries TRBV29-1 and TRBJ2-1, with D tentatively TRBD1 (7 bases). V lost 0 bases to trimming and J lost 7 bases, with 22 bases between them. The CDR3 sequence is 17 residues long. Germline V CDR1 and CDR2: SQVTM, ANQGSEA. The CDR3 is CSVEDLPTGRMWNEQFF. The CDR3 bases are TGCAGCGTTGAAGATCTCCCGACAGGGAGGATGTGGAATGAGCAGTTCTTC.

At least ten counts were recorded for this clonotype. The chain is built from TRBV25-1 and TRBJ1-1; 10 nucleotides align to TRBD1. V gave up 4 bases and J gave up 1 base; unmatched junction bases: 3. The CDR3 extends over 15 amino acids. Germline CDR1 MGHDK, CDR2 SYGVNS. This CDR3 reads CASSGQGAQNTEAFF. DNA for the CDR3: TGTGCCAGCAGTGGACAGGGGGCGCAGAACACTGAAGCTTTCTTT.

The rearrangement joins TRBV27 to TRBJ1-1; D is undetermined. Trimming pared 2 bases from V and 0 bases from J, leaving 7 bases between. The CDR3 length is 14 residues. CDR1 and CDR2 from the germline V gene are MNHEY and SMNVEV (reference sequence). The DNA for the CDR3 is TGTGCCAGCAGTTTAGGGGTGATGAACACTGAAGCTTTCTTT. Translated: CASSLGVMNTEAFF.